One and the same sample provided the 23 T cell receptor beta chains below, sequenced in a study of early T cells in non-severe SARS-CoV-2 infection. TCRdb used MiXCR to reprocess the 5' RACE reads, holding one entry per CDR3 protein. The sample carries approximately 90,000 distinct CDR3 sequences, roughly 17% recorded once. Sequencing used whole blood, obtained at baseline. These receptors were collected from an adult who was a healthcare worker with PCR-confirmed SARS-CoV-2 infection or an uninfected control (not recorded which).

This clonotype occurred many times. This rearrangement joins TRBV28 to TRBJ2-1; no clear D. The V and J ends lost 5 bases and 9 bases respectively, with 11 bases between them. The CDR3 is 12 residues long. CDR1 is MDHEN, CDR2 SYDVKM, per germline. This CDR3 reads CASSPLKPEQFF. In DNA, the CDR3 is TGTGCCAGCAGTCCCCTCAAGCCTGAGCAGTTCTTC.

The sample holds many counts of this clonotype. The rearrangement uses TRBV2 and TRBJ1-1; D unresolved. Germline CDR1 is SNHLY and CDR2 is FYNNEI. The CDR3 has 13 residues. Trimming left V 6 bases short and J 5 bases short, with 13 bases between. CDR3 region: CASRDEIGTEAFF. The CDR3, as DNA: TGTGCCAGCAGAGACGAGATCGGGACTGAAGCTTTCTTT.

This clonotype has more than one count but fewer than ten. The chain is built from TRBV3-1 and TRBJ2-7; either TRBD1 or TRBD2 may fit D (6 bases each). In germline, CDR1 is LGHDT, CDR2 YNNKEL (reference sequence). Trimming stripped 0 bases from V and 1 base from J, with 16 bases between. The CDR3 runs 17 residues. This CDR3 is CASSQDFRGRFSYEQYF. CDR3 nucleotide sequence: TGTGCCAGCAGCCAAGATTTCCGGGGGCGGTTTTCCTACGAGCAGTACTTC.

This clonotype appeared a few times. This chain joins TRBV6-4 and TRBJ1-5; unclear D gene. Per the germline V gene, CDR1 is MRHNA and CDR2 is SNTAGT. The V and J ends lost 0 bases and 0 bases respectively, with 6 bases between them. The length of the CDR3 is 15 residues. The CDR3 loop is CASSDSSVSNQPQHF. The CDR3 region has the DNA TGTGCCAGCAGTGACTCGTCCGTTAGCAATCAGCCCCAGCATTTT.

This clonotype has only a few counts. This rearrangement joins TRBV12-3 or TRBV12-4 to TRBJ2-7, with 8 bases identical to TRBD1. This CDR3 comprises 14 residues. Losses at the gene ends were 6 bases for V and 5 bases for J; bases not matched to a gene: 9. The DNA of the CDR3 is TGTGCCAGCAGCCTACCCCAGGGGGCTAACGAGCAGTACTTC. It is translated as CASSLPQGANEQYF.

This clonotype showed up just a few times. This sequence joins TRBV7-8 and TRBJ2-7; 7 bases agree with TRBD2. Germline CDR1 is SGHVS and CDR2 is FQNEAQ. The V and J ends lost 2 bases and 6 bases, in that order; junction bases with no gene match: 7. CDR3 length: 14 amino acids. The CDR3, as DNA: TGTGCCAGCAGCTTAATACGAGGGGAGGGCGAGCAGTACTTC. This codes for CASSLIRGEGEQYF.

The CDR3 DNA sequence: TGTGCCACCAGCAGAGATTGGAGCCAGGGGGCTTTCTTT. Amino acids: CATSRDWSQGAFF. The J gene is TRBJ1-1, the V gene TRBV15, with a possible D match to TRBD1 (6 bases). Trimming took off 0 bases at V and 11 bases at J, with 13 bases between the two ends. The germline CDR1 and CDR2 sequences are LNHNV and YYDKDF (reference sequence). The CDR3 covers 13 residues.

V gene TRBV20-1 combines with J gene TRBJ2-1; 8 nucleotides agree with TRBD2. CDR1 and CDR2 from the germline V gene are DFQATT and SNEGSKA (reference sequence). The J segment lost 9 bases and the V segment lost 6 bases, leaving 13 bases of the junction unmatched. The CDR3 covers 14 residues. The CDR3 DNA sequence: TGCAGTGCCCTCACTAGCGGACGCTCGGTTGAGCAGTTCTTC. This gives the protein CSALTSGRSVEQFF.

This sequence joins TRBV3-1 and TRBJ2-5; D gene unclear. The CDR3 runs to 14 residues. Germline CDR1 and CDR2: LGHDT and YNNKEL (reference sequence). The V gene lost 4 bases and the J gene lost 5 bases, with 14 bases spanning the gap. Here the CDR3 reads CASSRTLRWETQYF. For the CDR3, the DNA is TGTGCCAGCAGCCGAACCCTCCGGTGGGAGACCCAGTACTTC.

This chain joins TRBV3-1 and TRBJ2-7, with 7 bases aligning to TRBD2. The V gene end was trimmed by 4 bases and the J gene end by 0 bases; junction bases not matched to a gene: 3. This CDR3 comprises 14 residues. Germline V lookup: CDR1 LGHDT, CDR2 YNNKEL (reference sequence). In nucleotides, the CDR3 is TGTGCCAGCAGCCCAGCGGGAAGCTCCTACGAGCAGTACTTC. It is translated as CASSPAGSSYEQYF.

As DNA, the CDR3 is TGCGCCAGCAGCCTCTCCCCGGGAGTGGGAGAGACCCAGTACTTC. Protein product: CASSLSPGVGETQYF. This chain joins TRBV4-3 and TRBJ2-5, with D perhaps TRBD2 (6 bases). Germline V CDR1 and CDR2: LGHNA, YSLEER. This CDR3 is built from 15 residues. The V end was cut by 4 bases, the J end by 4 bases, with 16 bases between.

This clonotype was found many times. The chain recombines TRBV24-1 with TRBJ2-2, with D unresolved. V dropped 4 bases and J dropped 6 bases, with 11 bases sitting between them. CDR3 length equals 14 residues. The V gene's germline CDR1 is KGHDR and CDR2 SFDVKD. In nucleotides, the CDR3 is TGTGCCACCAGTGACCCCACGCATCCCGGGGAGCTGTTTTTT. This codes for CATSDPTHPGELFF.

Only a few counts were recorded for this clonotype. The gene calls are TRBV18 and TRBJ1-1; TRBD1 aligns across 8 bases. Per the germline V gene, CDR1 is KGHSH and CDR2 is LQKENI. Trimming cost V 2 bases and J 3 bases; bases outside gene matches: 5. The CDR3 loop spans 15 amino acids. The CDR3 loop reads CASSPTQGADTEAFF. CDR3 DNA sequence: TGTGCCAGCTCACCAACCCAGGGGGCGGACACTGAAGCTTTCTTT.

This clonotype came up a few times. The V gene is TRBV15, the J gene TRBJ2-7; 8 bases agree with TRBD1. This CDR3 region has 15 residues. The J segment lost 6 bases and the V segment lost 3 bases, leaving 10 bases of the junction unmatched. CDR1 and CDR2 from the germline V gene are LNHNV and YYDKDF (reference sequence). DNA for the CDR3: TGTGCCACCAGCAGGGATCGGTCGACAGGGGCCGAGCAGTACTTC. Its translation: CATSRDRSTGAEQYF.

This clonotype came up a few times. The rearrangement uses TRBV6-5 and TRBJ2-7; D ambiguous. In germline, CDR1 is MNHEY, CDR2 SVGAGI. The CDR3 runs 9 residues. V was clipped by 10 bases and J by 3 bases, with 4 bases between them. This CDR3 is CATSYEQYF. DNA of the CDR3: TGTGCCACGAGCTACGAGCAGTACTTC.

This clonotype was seen more than once but under ten times. This chain links TRBV12-3 or TRBV12-4 with TRBJ2-4; 10 bases fit TRBD1. This CDR3 has 14 amino acids. With 6 bases clipped from V and 4 bases from J, the junction kept 3 bases outside the gene matches. CDR3 amino acids: CASRGGQGKNIQYF. For the CDR3, the DNA is TGTGCCAGCAGGGGGGGACAGGGGAAAAACATTCAGTACTTC.

The genes are TRBV24-1 and TRBJ1-1; D call uncertain. V lost 7 bases and J 3 bases, leaving 8 bases between the germline ends. Germline CDR1 and CDR2: KGHDR and SFDVKD. CDR3 length equals 12 residues. CDR3 region: CATRAHDTEAFF. The CDR3 nucleotides are TGTGCCACCAGGGCCCATGACACTGAAGCTTTCTTT.

This clonotype showed up just a few times. The chain recombines TRBV9 with TRBJ2-7, with 8 bases fitting TRBD1. Trimming at V came to 4 bases and at J to 5 bases, leaving 5 bases not matched to a gene. Germline lookup yields CDR1 SGDLS and CDR2 YYNGEE. The CDR3 runs to 13 residues. The CDR3 sequence: CASSTGGFDEQYF. CDR3 DNA: TGTGCCAGCAGCACAGGGGGTTTCGACGAGCAGTACTTC.

This rearrangement joins TRBV3-1 to TRBJ2-4; a weak D match, TRBD2 (6 bases). The CDR3 spans 19 residues. The V gene lost 0 bases and the J gene lost 3 bases, with 21 bases spanning the gap. CDR1 LGHDT and CDR2 YNNKEL come from the germline V gene (reference sequence). The CDR3 protein is CASSQDQGAGGLGKNIQYF. DNA of the CDR3: TGTGCCAGCAGCCAAGACCAAGGAGCGGGCGGTCTAGGCAAAAACATTCAGTACTTC.

V gene TRBV4-1 combines with J gene TRBJ1-2; unclear D gene. This CDR3 comprises 15 residues. CDR1 and CDR2 from the germline V gene are MGHRA and YSYEKL. Trimming took off 4 bases at V and 2 bases at J, with 14 bases between the two ends. The CDR3 sequence: CASSRYVAGNYGYTF. The DNA for the CDR3 is TGCGCCAGCAGCCGCTACGTGGCCGGGAACTATGGCTACACCTTC.

The chain links TRBV11-2 to TRBJ2-7, with D possibly TRBD1 on 6 matching bases. V gave up 5 bases and J gave up 2 bases, with 16 bases separating them. CDR1 SGHAT and CDR2 FQNNGV come from the germline V gene. The CDR3 contains 15 residues. In DNA form, the CDR3 reads TGTGCCAGCAGCAGGAACCGGGACAAAGCCTACGAGCAGTACTTC. Translated, it gives CASSRNRDKAYEQYF.

CDR3 nucleotide sequence: TGTGCCAGCAGCGTACAGGGGAGGACAGATACGCAGTATTTT. Translation gives CASSVQGRTDTQYF. The chain links TRBV9 to TRBJ2-3; D tentatively reads TRBD1 or TRBD2 (6 bases each). Germline V gene sequence: CDR1 SGDLS, CDR2 YYNGEE. This CDR3 comprises 14 residues. Deletions cut 1 base from V and 3 bases from J, with 9 bases between.

The chain carries TRBV6-6 and TRBJ1-6, with D hard to call. Germline V gene sequence: CDR1 MNHNY, CDR2 SVGAGI (reference sequence). The CDR3 extends over 14 amino acids. V was cut by 6 bases and J by 7 bases, with 13 bases left in between. Here the CDR3 reads CASSLDLANSPLHF. The DNA for the CDR3 is TGTGCCAGCAGCCTGGACCTGGCCAATTCACCCCTCCACTTT.